The present entry profiles one TCR beta chain with its context. Its matching antigen is unknown. Time point given: week 11, during vaccination. One vaccine dose held 300 ug of mutant IDH1 20-mer peptide and came with topical imiquimod. The germline V gene encodes CDR1 SEHNR and CDR2 FQNEAQ (reference sequence). Trimming pared 5 bases from V and 8 bases from J, leaving 10 bases between. The CDR3 has 11 amino acids. This entry comes from a study of a mutant IDH1 vaccine in newly diagnosed glioma. Overall study: Vaccines were begun 4-6 weeks after radiotherapy alone, or with temozolomide cycles.

Sequenced by immunoSEQ multiplex PCR; TCRdb stores in-frame clones only, minus some. The sample gives fewer than 150,000 clones, around 90% of which show up once; 0.55% to 0.7% is in the top ten. The sample in question was PBMCs, obtained from a glioma patient whose treatment included an IDH1 peptide vaccine. The TCR was taken from a woman between 45 and 60 years old with glioma. This rearrangement joins TRBV7-9 to TRBJ2-7; D remains unclear. The CDR3 loop is CASSEYLQQYF. In DNA form, the CDR3 reads TGTGCCAGCAGCGAATACCTACAGCAGTACTTC.